The clone carrying this TCR beta chain has just a few counts. Its antigen is still unknown. This sample stems from a study of CD8 T cells in ankylosing spondylitis. Study results and limitations: Seemingly characteristic of ankylosing spondylitis blood was a TCR beta motif consisting of under 10 highly homologous variants. Relatively rare in peripheral blood, disease-linked clones were also CD8+.

Scientists made TCR beta libraries using quantitative 5'-RACE with molecular barcodes. TCRdb processed the 5' RACE reads anew with MiXCR; each CDR3 protein has one entry. The sample holds 200,000 to 300,000 distinct CDR3 sequences, about 10% seen once. Germline lookup yields CDR1 SEHNR and CDR2 FQNEAQ (reference sequence). V was clipped by 5 bases and J by 5 bases; unmatched bases: 10. The CDR3 has 16 residues. Sequenced: blood, either unsorted or a sorted T cell fraction (not recorded which). V usage is TRBV7-9 and J usage is TRBJ2-3, with 10 bases identical to TRBD1. The receptor was isolated from a male donor with ankylosing spondylitis or in good health (not recorded which). For the CDR3, the DNA is TGTGCCAGCAGCCCCCGACAGGGGGCACAGGGAGATACGCAGTATTTT. As protein: CASSPRQGAQGDTQYF.